A single sample gave rise to the 20 T cell receptor beta chains below, sequenced in a study of graft-versus-host responses after intestinal transplantation. Their specific antigens are unknown. The method was immunoSEQ multiplex PCR; TCRdb's version includes in-frame clones alone and lacks a portion of them. The repertoire holds some 97,000 clones, with roughly 87% as singletons. Sequenced material: unstimulated CD4+ T cells sorted from spleen or lymph node cells, taken before transplant. These receptor sequences come from a human donor who was the organ donor for an intestinal transplant.

This chain joins TRBV28 and TRBJ1-2; no reliable D call. The CDR3 contains 14 residues. Germline CDR1 is MDHEN and CDR2 is SYDVKM. Trimming took 2 bases from V and 4 from J, leaving 11 bases between them. CDR3 loop: CASSLTVGPYGYTF. In DNA, the CDR3 is TGTGCCAGCAGTTTAACGGTCGGCCCCTATGGCTACACCTTC.

This clone showed up just a few times. V and J are TRBV7-9 and TRBJ2-7; a weak D match, TRBD2 (6 bases). The germline CDR1 and CDR2 sequences are SEHNR and FQNEAQ (reference sequence). The ends were cut back, 5 bases at V and 2 bases at J, with 19 bases in the middle. The CDR3 runs to 16 residues. The CDR3 spells CASSPLAMTGAYEQYF. CDR3 DNA sequence: TGTGCCAGCAGCCCCCTAGCGATGACTGGAGCCTACGAGCAGTACTTC.

This rearrangement joins TRBV19 to TRBJ1-3, with D perhaps matching TRBD1 (5 bases). The germline gives CDR1 LNHDA, CDR2 SQIVND (reference sequence). V was trimmed by 3 bases and J by 0 bases, leaving 12 bases between them. This CDR3 region has 16 residues. DNA of the CDR3: TGTGCCAGTAGTATTTCGCGACAGACCTCTGGAAACACCATATATTTT. As protein: CASSISRQTSGNTIYF.

V and J are TRBV15 and TRBJ2-5, with D maybe TRBD2 (6 bases). Germline V lookup: CDR1 LNHNV, CDR2 YYDKDF (reference sequence). Trimming stripped 1 base from V and 4 bases from J, with 10 bases between. There are 14 residues in the CDR3. CDR3 loop: CATSRGGDAETQYF. In nucleotides, the CDR3 is TGTGCCACCAGCAGAGGGGGGGACGCAGAGACCCAGTACTTC.

J is TRBJ2-7 and V is TRBV6-6; 9 positions match TRBD2. CDR1 and CDR2 from the germline V gene are MNHNY and SVGAGI (reference sequence). V gave up 0 bases and J gave up 4 bases; unmatched junction bases: 4. The CDR3 length is 15 residues. Written as DNA, the CDR3 is TGTGCCAGCAGTTACTCGGGACTAGCTACTTACGAGCAGTACTTC. This gives the protein CASSYSGLATYEQYF.

CDR3 sequence reads: CASRTSGTSKYEQFF. The CDR3 coding sequence is TGTGCCAGCAGAACTTCCGGGACTAGCAAATATGAGCAGTTCTTC. V is TRBV28 and J is TRBJ2-1; TRBD2 aligns across 9 bases. The V and J ends lost 6 bases and 8 bases, in that order; junction bases with no gene match: 11. The V gene's germline CDR1 is MDHEN and CDR2 SYDVKM. CDR3 length: 15 residues.

The chain is built from TRBV6-1 and TRBJ2-4; D possibly uses TRBD1 or TRBD2 (5 bases each). This CDR3 spans 19 amino acids. V was cut by 3 bases and J by 1 base, with 22 bases left in between. Germline lookup yields CDR1 MNHNS and CDR2 SASEGT. CDR3 protein: CASSDRGRAADLAKNIQYF. The CDR3 DNA is TGTGCCAGCAGTGACCGGGGCAGGGCGGCGGATTTGGCCAAAAACATTCAGTACTTC.

The J gene is TRBJ2-2, the V gene TRBV18; D call uncertain. CDR1 and CDR2 from the germline V gene are KGHSH and LQKENI. The CDR3 totals 11 residues. Between the trimmed V and J ends, which lost 1 base and 11 bases, there was a span of 5 bases. The CDR3 bases are TGTGCCAGCTCACCACTGGACGAGCTGTTTTTT. Translating gives CASSPLDELFF.

This rearrangement joins TRBV6-1 to TRBJ1-5; possible D gene TRBD1, 5 bases. CDR1 is MNHNS, CDR2 SASEGT, per germline. This CDR3 has 14 amino acids. Trimming took 1 base from V and 3 from J, leaving 7 bases between them. The DNA for the CDR3 is TGTGCCAGCAGTGAAGGGGGCGTCAATCAGCCCCAGCATTTT. It is translated as CASSEGGVNQPQHF.

V is TRBV6-1 and J is TRBJ1-5, with 7 bases that match TRBD1. This CDR3 contains 14 residues. Germline V gene lookup returns CDR1 MNHNS and CDR2 SASEGT. Germline trimming cut 7 bases from V and 4 bases from J; bases unmatched to any gene: 7. The CDR3 region has the DNA TGTGCCAGCACACGAGGGGGCGGAAATCAGCCCCAGCATTTT. Protein sequence: CASTRGGGNQPQHF.

The rearrangement links TRBV7-9 to TRBJ2-2; perhaps TRBD1 as D (6 bases). This CDR3 has 14 amino acids. The V end lost 4 bases, the J end lost 5 bases, and 11 bases lay between the germline ends. CDR1 and CDR2 (germline): SEHNR, FQNEAQ (reference sequence). The CDR3, as DNA: TGTGCCAGCAGCTGGGACACTAGGACCGGGGAGCTGTTTTTT. Protein: CASSWDTRTGELFF. The full variable domain, with the rest looked up from reference TRBV7-9 and TRBJ2-2, is DTGVSQNPRHKITKRGQNVTFRCDPISEHNRLYWYRQTLGQGPEFLTYFQNEAQLEKSRLLSDRFSAERPKGSFSTLEIQRTEQGDSAMYLCASSWDTRTGELFFGEGSRLTVL.

The J gene is TRBJ1-1, the V gene TRBV11-2; D is unclear. V was clipped by 4 bases and J by 5 bases, with 14 bases between them. CDR1 is SGHAT and CDR2 is FQNNGV in the germline V gene. This CDR3 contains 14 residues. CDR3 amino acids: CASSSSGGGTEAFF. Written as DNA, the CDR3 is TGTGCCAGCAGCTCCTCAGGAGGAGGGACTGAAGCTTTCTTT.

This chain joins TRBV6-1 and TRBJ2-5; D gene unclear. The CDR3 is made up of 14 amino acids. The ends were cut back, 6 bases at V and 4 bases at J, with 15 bases in the middle. Germline V lookup: CDR1 MNHNS, CDR2 SASEGT. The CDR3 here is CASRPTRTGETQYF. The CDR3 DNA reads TGTGCCAGCAGGCCCACAAGGACGGGAGAGACCCAGTACTTC.

CDR3 sequence (DNA): TGTGCCAGTAGTACCAGGGGGGGCTTTGAAAAACTGTTTTTT. Translating it yields CASSTRGGFEKLFF. The rearrangement links TRBV19 to TRBJ1-4, with 7 bases that match TRBD1. Losses at the gene ends were 4 bases for V and 7 bases for J; bases not matched to a gene: 6. This CDR3 has 14 amino acids. Germline CDR1 LNHDA, CDR2 SQIVND (reference sequence).

The chain employs TRBV30 and TRBJ1-6; tentatively, D is TRBD1 (6 bases). The CDR3 has 14 amino acids. Per germline, CDR1 GTSNPN and CDR2 SVGIG (reference sequence). The V end was cut by 4 bases, the J end by 7 bases, with 14 bases between. CDR3 coding DNA: TGTGCCTGGACCTTTGTGCAGGGGAATTCACCCCTCCACTTT. Its protein is CAWTFVQGNSPLHF.

This sequence joins TRBV10-1 and TRBJ1-1; D call uncertain. Germline CDR1 reads WNHNN; CDR2 reads SYGVQD (reference sequence). CDR3 length equals 13 residues. With 3 bases removed from V and 7 bases from J, the gap between germline ends came to 12 bases. The CDR3 sequence is CASSDPGSVEAFF. The CDR3 region has the DNA TGCGCCAGCAGTGACCCCGGGTCGGTTGAAGCTTTCTTT.

The chain recombines TRBV19 with TRBJ1-1, with D unclear. Germline V lookup: CDR1 LNHDA, CDR2 SQIVND (reference sequence). Between the trimmed V and J ends, which lost 8 bases and 1 base, there was a span of 8 bases. There are 12 residues in the CDR3. CDR3 protein: CASLQANTEAFF. The CDR3, as DNA: TGTGCCAGTCTGCAGGCGAACACTGAAGCTTTCTTT.

This rearrangement joins TRBV4-2 to TRBJ2-3; perhaps TRBD2 as D (5 bases). Germline V CDR1 and CDR2: LGHNA, YNFKEQ. CDR3 length: 14 amino acids. The V gene lost 0 bases and the J gene lost 4 bases, with 8 bases spanning the gap. DNA of the CDR3: TGTGCCAGCAGCCAAGACCATAGCGCAGATACGCAGTATTTT. It is translated as CASSQDHSADTQYF.

This chain uses TRBV9 with TRBJ1-4, with 7 bases aligning to TRBD1. The CDR3 is 15 amino acids. Per germline, CDR1 SGDLS and CDR2 YYNGEE. After removal of 0 bases from V and 3 bases from J, the junction contained 2 bases not matched to a gene. The CDR3 bases are TGTGCCAGCAGCGTAGGAGACAGGGCTAATGAAAAACTGTTTTTT. Encoded protein: CASSVGDRANEKLFF.

This sequence joins TRBV28 and TRBJ1-1, with D possibly TRBD1 on 5 matching bases. V was trimmed by 5 bases and J by 5 bases, leaving 12 bases between them. Per germline, CDR1 MDHEN and CDR2 SYDVKM. This CDR3 spans 13 amino acids. CDR3 sequence reads: CASSPPGRTEAFF. The CDR3 coding sequence is TGTGCCAGCAGTCCCCCGGGACGGACTGAAGCTTTCTTT.